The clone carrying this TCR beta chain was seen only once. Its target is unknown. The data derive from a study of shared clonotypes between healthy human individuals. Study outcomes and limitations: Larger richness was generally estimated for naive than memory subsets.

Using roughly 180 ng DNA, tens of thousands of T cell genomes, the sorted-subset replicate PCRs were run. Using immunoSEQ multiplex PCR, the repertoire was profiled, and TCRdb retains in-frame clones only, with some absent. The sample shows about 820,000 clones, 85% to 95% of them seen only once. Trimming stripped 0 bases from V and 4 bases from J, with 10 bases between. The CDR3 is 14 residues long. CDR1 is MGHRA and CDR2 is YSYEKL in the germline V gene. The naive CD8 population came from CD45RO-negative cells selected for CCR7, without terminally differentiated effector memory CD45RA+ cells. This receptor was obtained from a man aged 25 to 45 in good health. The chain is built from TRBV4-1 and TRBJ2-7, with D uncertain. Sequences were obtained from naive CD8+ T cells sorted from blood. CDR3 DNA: TGCGCCAGCAGCCAAGAATCCAAGTTGTACGAGCAGTACTTC. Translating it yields CASSQESKLYEQYF.